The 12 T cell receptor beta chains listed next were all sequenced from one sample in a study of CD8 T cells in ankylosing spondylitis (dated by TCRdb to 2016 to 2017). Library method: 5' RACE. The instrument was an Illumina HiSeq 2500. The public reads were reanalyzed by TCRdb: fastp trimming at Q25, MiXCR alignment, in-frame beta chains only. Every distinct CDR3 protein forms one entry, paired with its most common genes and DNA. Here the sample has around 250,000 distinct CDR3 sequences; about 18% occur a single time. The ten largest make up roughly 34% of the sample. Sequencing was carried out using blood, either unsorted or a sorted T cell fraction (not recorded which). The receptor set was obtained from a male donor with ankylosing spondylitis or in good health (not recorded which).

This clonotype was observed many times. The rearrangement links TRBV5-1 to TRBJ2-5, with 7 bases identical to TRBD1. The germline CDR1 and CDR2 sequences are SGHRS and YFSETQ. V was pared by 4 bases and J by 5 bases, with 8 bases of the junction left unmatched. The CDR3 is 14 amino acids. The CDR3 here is CASSDRDSYETQYF. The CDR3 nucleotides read TGCGCCAGCAGCGACCGGGACAGCTATGAGACCCAGTACTTC.

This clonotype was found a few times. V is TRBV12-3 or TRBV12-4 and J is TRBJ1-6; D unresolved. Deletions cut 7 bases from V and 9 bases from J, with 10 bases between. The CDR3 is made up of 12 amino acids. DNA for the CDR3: TGTGCCAGCACTCTCGGAGGTTCACCCCTCCACTTT. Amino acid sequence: CASTLGGSPLHF.

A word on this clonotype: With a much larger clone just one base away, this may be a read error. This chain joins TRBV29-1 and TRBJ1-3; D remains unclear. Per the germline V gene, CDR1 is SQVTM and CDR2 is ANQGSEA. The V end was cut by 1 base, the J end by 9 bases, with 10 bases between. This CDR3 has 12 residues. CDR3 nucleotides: TGCAGCGTTGAAGCGGTCCCCGCCACCATATATTTT. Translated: CSVEAVPATIYF.

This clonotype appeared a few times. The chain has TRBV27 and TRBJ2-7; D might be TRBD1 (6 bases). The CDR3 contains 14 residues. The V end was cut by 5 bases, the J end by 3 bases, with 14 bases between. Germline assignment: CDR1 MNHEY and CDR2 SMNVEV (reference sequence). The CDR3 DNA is TGTGCCAGCAGTATACCGGGACACGGCTACGAGCAGTACTTC. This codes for CASSIPGHGYEQYF.

In nucleotides, the CDR3 is TGTGCCAGCCTCGCGGGACACAGCACAGATACGCAGTATTTT. Translated: CASLAGHSTDTQYF. The chain carries TRBV27 and TRBJ2-3; either TRBD1 or TRBD2 may fit D (6 bases each). Germline V gene lookup returns CDR1 MNHEY and CDR2 SMNVEV (reference sequence). The V gene lost 8 bases and the J gene lost 0 bases, with 12 bases spanning the gap. The CDR3 covers 14 residues.

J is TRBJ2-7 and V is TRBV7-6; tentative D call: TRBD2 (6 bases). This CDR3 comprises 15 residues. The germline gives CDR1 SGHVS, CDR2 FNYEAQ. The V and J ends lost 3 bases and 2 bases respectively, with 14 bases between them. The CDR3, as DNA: TGTGCCAGCAGCTTGGGACTCAACCCGACCTACGAGCAGTACTTC. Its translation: CASSLGLNPTYEQYF.

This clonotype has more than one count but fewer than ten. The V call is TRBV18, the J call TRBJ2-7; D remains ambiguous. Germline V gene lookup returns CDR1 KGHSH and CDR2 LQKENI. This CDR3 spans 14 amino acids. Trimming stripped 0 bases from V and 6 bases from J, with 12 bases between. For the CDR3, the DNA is TGTGCCAGCTCACCACCGAGCAGAACGGGCGAGCAGTACTTC. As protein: CASSPPSRTGEQYF.

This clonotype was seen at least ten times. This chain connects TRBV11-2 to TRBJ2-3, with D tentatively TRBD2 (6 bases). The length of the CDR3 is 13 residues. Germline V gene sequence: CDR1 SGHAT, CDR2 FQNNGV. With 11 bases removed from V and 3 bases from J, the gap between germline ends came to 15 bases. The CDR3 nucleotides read TGTGCCCCCACCGTAGGGAGGACAGATACGCAGTATTTT. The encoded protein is CAPTVGRTDTQYF.

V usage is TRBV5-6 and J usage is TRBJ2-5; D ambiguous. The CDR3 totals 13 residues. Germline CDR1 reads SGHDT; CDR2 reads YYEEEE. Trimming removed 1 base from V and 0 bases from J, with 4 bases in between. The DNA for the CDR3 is TGTGCCAGCAGCTTGAGTCACCAAGAGACCCAGTACTTC. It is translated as CASSLSHQETQYF. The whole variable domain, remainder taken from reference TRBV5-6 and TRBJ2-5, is DAGVTQSPTHLIKTRGQQVTLRCSPKSGHDTVSWYQQALGQGPQFIFQYYEEEERQRGNFPDRFSGHQFPNYSSELNVNALLLGDSALYLCASSLSHQETQYFGPGTRLLVL.

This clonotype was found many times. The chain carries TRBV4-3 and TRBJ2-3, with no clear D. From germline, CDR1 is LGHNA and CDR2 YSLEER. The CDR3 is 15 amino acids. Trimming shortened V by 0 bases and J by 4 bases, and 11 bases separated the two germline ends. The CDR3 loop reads CASSQDSSHADTQYF. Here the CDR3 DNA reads TGCGCCAGCAGCCAAGATTCCTCACACGCAGATACGCAGTATTTT.

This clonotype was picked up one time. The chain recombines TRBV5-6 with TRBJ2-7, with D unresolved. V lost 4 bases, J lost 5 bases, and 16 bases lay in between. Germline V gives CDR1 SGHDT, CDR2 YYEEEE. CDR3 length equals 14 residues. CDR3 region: CASSPDESPHEQYF. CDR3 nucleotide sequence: TGTGCCAGCAGCCCGGATGAGAGCCCCCACGAGCAGTACTTC.

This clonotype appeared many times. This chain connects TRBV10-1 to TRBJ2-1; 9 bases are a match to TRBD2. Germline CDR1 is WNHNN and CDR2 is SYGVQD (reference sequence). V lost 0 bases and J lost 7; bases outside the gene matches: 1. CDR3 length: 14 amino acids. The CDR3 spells CASSESTSGNEQFF. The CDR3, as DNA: TGCGCCAGCAGTGAGTCTACTAGCGGGAATGAGCAGTTCTTC.